This T cell receptor (beta chain) was sequenced during a study of cytomegalovirus exposure and HLA in healthy donors. Study background: An earlier analysis identified approximately 120 million unique TCR beta sequences in some 170 million T cells. Falling in the Caucasian-associated ancestry cluster were 80% to 85% of under 450 genotyped donors. General study points: A few CMV-associated chains were confirmed in vitro to be specific for CMV antigens. It was reported in a later analysis that an Asian-associated ancestry cluster showed fewer N-insertions than the approximately 690-donor mean.

To note about this clone: Its antigen remains unknown.

The study ran its PCR with 60 Vbeta and 13 Jbeta primers. Only in-frame clones appear in the TCRdb table, and some are missing; sequencing was by immunoSEQ multiplex PCR. The sample's table shows 30,000 to 35,000 clones. This TCR derives from a woman in her 40s in good health and CMV-seropositive. Sequenced input: PBMCs.

The CDR3 reads CAWSASGLLPSTDTQYF. The CDR3 DNA sequence: TGTGCCTGGAGTGCTAGCGGTCTCCTCCCTAGCACAGATACGCAGTATTTT. This chain uses TRBV30 with TRBJ2-3; 7 nucleotides line up with TRBD2. This CDR3 has 17 residues. V was clipped by 1 base and J by 0 bases; unmatched bases: 10. CDR1 is GTSNPN, CDR2 SVGIG, per germline (reference sequence). The whole variable domain, remainder taken from reference TRBV30 and TRBJ2-3, is SQTIHQWPATLVQPVGSPLSLECTVEGTSNPNLYWYRQAAGRGLQLLFYSVGIGQISSEVPQNLSASRPQDRQFILSSKKLLLSDSGFYLCAWSASGLLPSTDTQYFGPGTRLTVL.